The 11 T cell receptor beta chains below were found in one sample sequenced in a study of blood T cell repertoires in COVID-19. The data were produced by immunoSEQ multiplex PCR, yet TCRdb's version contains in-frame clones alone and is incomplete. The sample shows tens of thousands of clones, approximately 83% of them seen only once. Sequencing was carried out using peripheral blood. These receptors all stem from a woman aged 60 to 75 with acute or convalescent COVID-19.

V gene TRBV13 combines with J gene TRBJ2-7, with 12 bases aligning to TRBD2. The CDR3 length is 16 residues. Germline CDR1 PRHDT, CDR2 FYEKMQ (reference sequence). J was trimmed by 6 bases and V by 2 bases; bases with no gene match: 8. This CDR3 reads CASSLSRTSGISEQYF. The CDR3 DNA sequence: TGTGCCAGCAGCTTATCGCGGACTAGCGGGATCAGCGAGCAGTACTTC.

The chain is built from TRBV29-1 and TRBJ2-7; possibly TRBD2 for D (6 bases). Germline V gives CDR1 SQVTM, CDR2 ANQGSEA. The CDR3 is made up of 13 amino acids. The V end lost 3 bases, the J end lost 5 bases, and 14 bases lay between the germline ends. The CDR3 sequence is CSVELGLANEQYF. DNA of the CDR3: TGCAGCGTTGAGCTGGGCCTAGCGAACGAGCAGTACTTC.

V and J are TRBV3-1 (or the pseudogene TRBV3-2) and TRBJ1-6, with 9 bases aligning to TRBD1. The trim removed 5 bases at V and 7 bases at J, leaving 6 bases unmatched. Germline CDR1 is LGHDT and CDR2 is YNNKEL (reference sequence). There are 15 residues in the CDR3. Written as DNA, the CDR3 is TGTGCCAGCAGCTCGGGGACAGGGCGAAATTCACCCCTCCACTTT. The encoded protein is CASSSGTGRNSPLHF.

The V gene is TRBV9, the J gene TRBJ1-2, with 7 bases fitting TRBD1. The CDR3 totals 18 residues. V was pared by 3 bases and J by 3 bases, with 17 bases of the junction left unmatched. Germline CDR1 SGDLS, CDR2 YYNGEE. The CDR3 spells CASSASSQGGRVDYGYTF. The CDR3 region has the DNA TGTGCCAGCAGCGCTTCTAGCCAGGGGGGCCGAGTAGACTATGGCTACACCTTC.

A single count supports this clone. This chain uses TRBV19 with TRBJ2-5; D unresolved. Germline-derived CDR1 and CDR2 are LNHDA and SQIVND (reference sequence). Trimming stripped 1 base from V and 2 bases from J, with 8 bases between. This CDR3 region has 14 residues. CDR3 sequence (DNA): TGTGCCAGTAGTATAGCCTCCGGGCAAGAGACCCAGTACTTC. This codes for CASSIASGQETQYF.

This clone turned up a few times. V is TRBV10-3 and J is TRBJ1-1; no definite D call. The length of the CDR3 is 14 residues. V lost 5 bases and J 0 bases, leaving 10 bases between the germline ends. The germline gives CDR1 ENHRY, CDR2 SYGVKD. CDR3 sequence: CAISLRGMNTEAFF. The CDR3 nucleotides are TGTGCCATCAGTCTTAGAGGGATGAACACTGAAGCTTTCTTT.

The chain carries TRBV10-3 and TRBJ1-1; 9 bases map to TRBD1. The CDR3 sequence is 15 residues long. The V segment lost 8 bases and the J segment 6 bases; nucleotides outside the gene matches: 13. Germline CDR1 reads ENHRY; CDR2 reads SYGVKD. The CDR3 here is CAIGPDRGGFAEAFF. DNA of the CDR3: TGTGCCATCGGCCCGGACAGGGGTGGTTTTGCTGAAGCTTTCTTT.

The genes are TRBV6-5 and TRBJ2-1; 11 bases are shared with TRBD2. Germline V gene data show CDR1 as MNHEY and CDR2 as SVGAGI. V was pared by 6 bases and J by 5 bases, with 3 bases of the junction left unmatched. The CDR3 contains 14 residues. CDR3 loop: CASRTSGADNEQFF. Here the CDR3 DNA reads TGTGCCAGCAGGACTAGCGGGGCTGACAATGAGCAGTTCTTC.

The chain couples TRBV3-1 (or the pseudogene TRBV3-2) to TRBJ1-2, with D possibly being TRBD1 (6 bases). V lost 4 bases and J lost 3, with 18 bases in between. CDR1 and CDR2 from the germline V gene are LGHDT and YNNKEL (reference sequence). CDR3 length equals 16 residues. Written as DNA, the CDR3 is TGTGCCAGCAGCCCGCGAACAAGACAGGCCTACTATGGCTACACCTTC. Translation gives CASSPRTRQAYYGYTF.

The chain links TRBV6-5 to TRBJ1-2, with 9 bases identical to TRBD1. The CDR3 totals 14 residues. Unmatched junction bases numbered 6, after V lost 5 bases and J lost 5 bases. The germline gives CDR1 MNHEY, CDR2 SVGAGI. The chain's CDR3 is CASSTGQGHYGYTF. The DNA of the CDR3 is TGTGCCAGCAGTACCGGACAGGGGCATTATGGCTACACCTTC.

CDR3 sequence (DNA): TGTGCCAGCAGTGACCTACAACTATCCGGAAGCACAGATACGCAGTATTTT. Its translation is CASSDLQLSGSTDTQYF. The chain uses TRBV2 and TRBJ2-3; D is unresolved. The CDR3 runs to 17 residues. V gave up 3 bases and J gave up 0 bases, with 16 bases separating them. Germline V gene sequence: CDR1 SNHLY, CDR2 FYNNEI.